The 21 T cell receptor beta chains listed next were all sequenced from one sample in a study of OX40 agonist ivuxolimab in advanced cancers. Measured with immunoSEQ multiplex PCR; TCRdb has only the in-frame clones, and not every one. The sample yields more than 75,000 clones, approximately 86% seen once. Sequencing was performed on CD4+ or CD8+ T cells sorted from blood, taken in a trial of the OX40 agonist ivuxolimab. The receptors come from an adult with an advanced solid tumor such as melanoma, head and neck, liver or kidney cancer.

The table lists this clone with a few counts. The CDR3 loop is CASSEQAGELFF. CDR3 nucleotides: TGTGCCAGCAGTGAGCAGGCCGGGGAGCTGTTTTTT. The V and J genes are TRBV2 and TRBJ2-2; no definite D call. Germline values: CDR1 SNHLY, CDR2 FYNNEI. The CDR3 spans 12 residues. V lost 3 bases and J lost 6, with 5 bases in between.

The J gene is TRBJ2-7, the V gene TRBV5-4, with 7 bases aligning to TRBD2. Germline CDR1 reads SGHNT; CDR2 reads YYREEE (reference sequence). This CDR3 region has 14 residues. V lost 4 bases and J lost 1; bases outside the gene matches: 5. CDR3 bases: TGTGCCAGCAGCCCGGGGGGACTATCCTACGAGCAGTACTTC. This encodes CASSPGGLSYEQYF.

The genes are TRBV18 and TRBJ2-5; D is unclear. Trimming took off 8 bases at V and 3 bases at J, with 4 bases between the two ends. The CDR3 length is 10 residues. The germline gives CDR1 KGHSH, CDR2 LQKENI. This CDR3 is CASREETQYF. CDR3 DNA sequence: TGTGCCAGCAGGGAAGAGACCCAGTACTTC.

V is TRBV5-6 and J is TRBJ2-1; D gene unclear. Germline V gene sequence: CDR1 SGHDT, CDR2 YYEEEE. The CDR3 runs to 11 residues. Trimming cost V 0 bases and J 9 bases, with 4 bases left between them. CDR3 amino acids: CASSLGSEQFF. The CDR3 DNA sequence: TGTGCCAGCAGCTTGGGGAGTGAGCAGTTCTTC.

This chain connects TRBV5-6 to TRBJ1-4; D not resolved. This CDR3 is built from 13 residues. Germline V gene sequence: CDR1 SGHDT, CDR2 YYEEEE. Trimming cost V 2 bases and J 5 bases, with 7 bases left between them. Here the CDR3 DNA reads TGTGCCAGCAGCTTAACCGGAAATGAAAAACTGTTTTTT. It codes for CASSLTGNEKLFF.

This sequence joins TRBV18 and TRBJ2-5, with 11 bases matching TRBD2. With 2 bases clipped from V and 4 bases from J, the junction kept 9 bases outside the gene matches. The CDR3 is made up of 17 amino acids. Germline V CDR1 and CDR2: KGHSH, LQKENI. CDR3 coding DNA: TGTGCCAGCTCACCAAAGACACTAGCGGGAGACCGAGAGACCCAGTACTTC. Encoded protein: CASSPKTLAGDRETQYF.

The CDR3 region has the DNA TGTGCCAGTAGTGGGTTAGCGGGAGGATCGGATACGCAGTATTTT. Residues: CASSGLAGGSDTQYF. J is TRBJ2-3 and V is TRBV19; 10 bases map to TRBD2. The CDR3 totals 15 residues. Germline lookup yields CDR1 LNHDA and CDR2 SQIVND (reference sequence). J was trimmed by 6 bases and V by 5 bases; bases with no gene match: 8.

This clone was counted a single time. The CDR3 DNA is TGTGCCAGCAGCTTGAAGGCAGGCTCGGACAGTGAGCAGTTCTTC. Its translation: CASSLKAGSDSEQFF. The V call is TRBV5-4, the J call TRBJ2-1, with D maybe TRBD1 (6 bases). V was cut by 1 base and J by 9 bases, with 17 bases left in between. This CDR3 has 15 residues. Looked up from germline, CDR1 is SGHNT and CDR2 is YYREEE (reference sequence).

Written as DNA, the CDR3 is TGTGCCTGGAGTGTCGGCAGGGTGATTGACTCGAACACTGAAGCTTTCTTT. Encoded protein: CAWSVGRVIDSNTEAFF. V usage is TRBV30 and J usage is TRBJ1-1, with D possibly matching TRBD1 (5 bases). This CDR3 region has 17 residues. CDR1 is GTSNPN, CDR2 SVGIG, per germline (reference sequence). V was pared by 0 bases and J by 1 base, with 18 bases between.

The chain has TRBV6-6 and TRBJ1-2, with D possibly being TRBD1 (6 bases). Germline lookup yields CDR1 MNHNY and CDR2 SVGAGI (reference sequence). The V gene lost 4 bases and the J gene lost 7 bases, with 19 bases spanning the gap. The CDR3 is made up of 15 amino acids. The CDR3 nucleotides read TGTGCCAGCAGTTCCCTCAGGGGACCCAAGGGTGGCTACACCTTC. Protein sequence: CASSSLRGPKGGYTF.

In its sample, this clone was seen a few times. The rearrangement uses TRBV19 and TRBJ1-2, with D unresolved. Trimming took 5 bases from V and 6 from J, leaving 16 bases between them. Germline CDR1 and CDR2: LNHDA and SQIVND (reference sequence). This CDR3 has 14 residues. The CDR3 loop is CASSWQDRDNGYTF. The CDR3 DNA reads TGTGCCAGTAGTTGGCAGGACCGCGATAATGGCTACACCTTC.

The chain joins TRBV4-3 to TRBJ2-1; 14 bases agree with TRBD2. The ends lost 1 base at V and 6 bases at J; junction bases unmatched: 5. CDR3 length: 17 residues. Germline V gives CDR1 LGHNA, CDR2 YSLEER. The CDR3: CASSQARTSGRPNEQFF. The CDR3 bases are TGCGCCAGCAGCCAAGCCAGGACTAGCGGGAGGCCCAATGAGCAGTTCTTC.

This sequence joins TRBV6-6 and TRBJ1-1; no clear D gene. V lost 2 bases and J 1 base, leaving 5 bases between the germline ends. In germline, CDR1 is MNHNY, CDR2 SVGAGI (reference sequence). There are 13 residues in the CDR3. CDR3 protein: CASSYGQNTEAFF. The CDR3 region has the DNA TGTGCCAGCAGTTACGGCCAGAACACTGAAGCTTTCTTT.

In the case of this clone: Other nucleotide sequences from this sample produce the same CDR3. This CDR3 is CASSLGGGPGELFF. The CDR3 nucleotides are TGTGCCAGCAGCTTAGGGGGGGGGCCCGGGGAGCTGTTTTTT. V is TRBV7-2 and J is TRBJ2-2, with D possibly being TRBD2 (7 bases). Germline V gene lookup returns CDR1 SGHTA and CDR2 FQGNSA. CDR3 length: 14 residues. Trimming removed 1 base at V and 6 bases at J, with 9 bases between.

This chain connects TRBV5-8 to TRBJ2-7; D is undetermined. The CDR3 has 13 amino acids. The germline V and J ends were trimmed by 0 bases and 5 bases, with 9 bases remaining between them. Germline values: CDR1 SGHTS, CDR2 YDEGEE. As DNA, the CDR3 is TGTGCCAGCAGCTTGGCAGTGGGCCACGAGCAGTACGTC. Amino acid sequence: CASSLAVGHEQYV.

This clone was picked up one time. J is TRBJ1-2 and V is TRBV19; TRBD1 matches 9 bases. The germline CDR1 and CDR2 sequences are LNHDA and SQIVND (reference sequence). V trimming: 6 bases; J trimming: 8 bases; junction bases outside the gene matches: 4. The length of the CDR3 is 12 residues. CDR3 coding DNA: TGTGCCAGTAGCGGGACAGGGAAAGGCTACACCTTC. Residues: CASSGTGKGYTF.

The chain carries TRBV30 and TRBJ2-6, with a tentative D call TRBD1 (6 bases). V lost 2 bases to trimming and J lost 0 bases, with 20 bases between them. The CDR3 contains 19 residues. Looked up from germline, CDR1 is GTSNPN and CDR2 is SVGIG (reference sequence). The CDR3: CAWSRGPGQILSGANVLTF. The CDR3 DNA follows: TGTGCCTGGAGTCGGGGCCCTGGACAGATCCTCTCTGGGGCCAACGTCCTGACTTTC. Full variable domain (rest looked up from reference TRBV30 and TRBJ2-6): SQTIHQWPATLVQPVGSPLSLECTVEGTSNPNLYWYRQAAGRGLQLLFYSVGIGQISSEVPQNLSASRPQDRQFILSSKKLLLSDSGFYLCAWSRGPGQILSGANVLTFGAGSRLTVL.

This clone was detected once. V and J are TRBV5-1 and TRBJ1-2; 7 bases line up with TRBD1. Germline V CDR1 and CDR2: SGHRS, YFSETQ. This CDR3 has 16 amino acids. Trimming at V came to 4 bases and at J to 4 bases, leaving 13 bases not matched to a gene. The CDR3 region is CASSDQGGNFPYGYTF. CDR3 coding DNA: TGCGCCAGCAGCGACCAGGGGGGCAATTTTCCCTATGGCTACACCTTC.

The chain joins TRBV2 to TRBJ1-5; D unresolved. The length of the CDR3 is 15 residues. Between the trimmed V and J ends, which lost 7 bases and 3 bases, there was a span of 16 bases. Germline CDR1 and CDR2: SNHLY and FYNNEI. CDR3 coding DNA: TGTGCCAGCAAATTGGCTGGGTTCGACAATCAGCCCCAGCATTTT. Its protein is CASKLAGFDNQPQHF.

The rearrangement joins TRBV2 to TRBJ1-2; D possibly corresponds to TRBD1 (5 bases). Germline assignment: CDR1 SNHLY and CDR2 FYNNEI. This CDR3 is built from 13 residues. Trimming took off 5 bases at V and 3 bases at J, with 10 bases between the two ends. CDR3 bases: TGTGCCAGCAGTTCAGGGATAGACTATGGCTACACCTTC. Protein sequence: CASSSGIDYGYTF.

In nucleotides, the CDR3 is TGTGCCAGCAGCCAAGTTTTTACGGCGAGCTACAATGAGCAGTTCTTC. It codes for CASSQVFTASYNEQFF. The V call is TRBV4-2, the J call TRBJ2-1; no clear D. The CDR3 extends over 16 amino acids. Trimming removed 1 base from V and 3 bases from J, with 13 bases in between. Germline-derived CDR1 and CDR2 are LGHNA and YNFKEQ.